Below, 29 T cell receptor beta chains from the same sample are listed, as sequenced in a study of shared clonotypes between healthy human individuals. Repertoires were generated with immunoSEQ multiplex PCR, while TCRdb's copy carries only in-frame clones and drops some. This table has over a million clones, 75% to 80% appearing once. The sequenced sample was memory CD4+ T cells from PBMCs. This sample's subset: CD45RA-negative fraction. Receptors were obtained from a man between 18 and 29 years old in good health. Some clones in this sample may be carry-over from other donors' samples.

J is TRBJ1-1 and V is TRBV7-2; D remains ambiguous. Trimming took 0 bases from V and 7 from J, leaving 9 bases between them. This CDR3 is built from 13 residues. CDR1 SGHTA and CDR2 FQGNSA come from the germline V gene. DNA for the CDR3: TGTGCCAGCAGCTTAGCTCGGGAAGGTGAAGCTTTCTTT. This gives the protein CASSLAREGEAFF.

This clone was picked up one time. The V gene is TRBV19, the J gene TRBJ2-5; TRBD1 is a possible D gene (6 bases). V lost 6 bases to trimming and J lost 4 bases, with 12 bases between them. The germline V gene has CDR1 LNHDA and CDR2 SQIVND (reference sequence). The CDR3 totals 13 residues. CDR3 sequence: CASRLGAGETQYF. The CDR3 DNA follows: TGTGCCAGTAGGCTGGGGGCGGGAGAGACCCAGTACTTC.

The V and J genes are TRBV21-1 and TRBJ1-1. TRBV21-1 is tagged as a pseudogene. The CDR3 has 16 residues. The CDR3 loop reads CASSKEERRENTEAFF. CDR3 DNA: TGTGCCAGCAGCAAAGAAGAGAGGCGGGAGAACACTGAAGCTTTCTTT.

The rearrangement joins TRBV7-9 to TRBJ2-5; no clear D gene. Between the trimmed V and J ends, which lost 6 bases and 4 bases, there was a span of 6 bases. CDR3 length: 11 residues. The germline V gene encodes CDR1 SEHNR and CDR2 FQNEAQ (reference sequence). The DNA for the CDR3 is TGTGCCAGCAGAGCACCAGAGACCCAGTACTTC. Translating it yields CASRAPETQYF.

The J gene is TRBJ1-5, the V gene TRBV30; the match to TRBD1 covers 7 bases. This CDR3 spans 15 amino acids. V lost 5 bases to trimming and J lost 1 base; unmatched junction nucleotides: 8. Germline V gives CDR1 GTSNPN, CDR2 SVGIG (reference sequence). The CDR3 DNA follows: TGTGCCTGGCAACCTCGGACAGGAAGCAATCAGCCCCAGCATTTT. This sequence encodes CAWQPRTGSNQPQHF.

Regarding this clone: A much larger clone sits a single nucleotide away, making a read error possible. The chain combines TRBV11-3 with TRBJ2-7; D is undetermined. The germline CDR1 and CDR2 sequences are SGHNT and YENEEA. Trimming left V 5 bases short and J 3 bases short, with 11 bases between. This CDR3 has 13 residues. The CDR3 DNA sequence: TGTGCCAGCAGCCGCGGACCGAGCTACGAGCAGTACTTC. Translating gives CASSRGPSYEQYF. Supplemented by reference TRBV11-3 and TRBJ2-7, the full variable domain reads EAGVVQSPRYKIIEKKQPVAFWCNPISGHNTLYWYLQNLGQGPELLIRYENEEAVDDSQLPKDRFSAERLKGVDSTLKIQPAELGDSAVYLCASSRGPSYEQYFGPGTRLTVT.

The CDR3 nucleotides read TGTGCCAGCAGCGATCGATTGCGGACAGACAACACTGAAGCTTTCTTT. Protein: CASSDRLRTDNTEAFF. The V gene is TRBV21-1, the J gene TRBJ1-1; no DNA check was done on the table's D call, TRBD1. TRBV21-1 is labeled a pseudogene. The CDR3 contains 16 residues.

The V call is TRBV9, the J call TRBJ2-3, with D maybe TRBD2 (6 bases). CDR3 length equals 15 residues. In germline, CDR1 is SGDLS, CDR2 YYNGEE. The V end lost 3 bases, the J end lost 1 base, and 12 bases lay between the germline ends. The CDR3 sequence is CASSAPASGTDTQYF. For the CDR3, the DNA is TGTGCCAGCAGCGCTCCCGCTAGCGGCACAGATACGCAGTATTTT. Variable domain in full (rest from reference TRBV9 and TRBJ2-3): DSGVTQTPKHLITATGQRVTLRCSPRSGDLSVYWYQQSLDQGLQFLIQYYNGEERAKGNILERFSAQQFPDLHSELNLSSLELGDSALYFCASSAPASGTDTQYFGPGTRLTVL.

The rearrangement joins TRBV9 to TRBJ2-7; a weak D match, TRBD1 (7 bases). The CDR3 consists of 15 residues. CDR1 SGDLS and CDR2 YYNGEE come from the germline V gene. Trimming stripped 0 bases from V and 5 bases from J, with 15 bases between. The CDR3 here is CASSVDPGGGDEQYF. The CDR3 DNA follows: TGTGCCAGCAGCGTAGATCCAGGGGGAGGCGACGAGCAGTACTTC.

In DNA, the CDR3 is TGTGCCAGCAGCTTTGGCAGGGCCAGCCGGGAGACCCAGTACTTC. This codes for CASSFGRASRETQYF. The chain combines TRBV11-1 with TRBJ2-5; perhaps TRBD1 as D (5 bases). Germline V gives CDR1 SGHAT, CDR2 FQDESV (reference sequence). V was shortened by 3 bases and J by 5 bases, with 16 bases between the two germline ends. The CDR3 is 15 amino acids. The variable domain in full, completed from reference TRBV11-1 and TRBJ2-5, reads EAEVAQSPRYKITEKSQAVAFWCDPISGHATLYWYRQILGQGPELLVQFQDESVVDDSQLPKDRFSAERLKGVDSTLKIQPAELGDSAMYLCASSFGRASRETQYFGPGTRLLVL.

The CDR3 spells CASSLLRTKIFNEQFF. CDR3 nucleotides: TGTGCCAGCAGTTTATTGCGGACTAAGATTTTTAATGAGCAGTTCTTC. The chain recombines TRBV27 with TRBJ2-1, with D tentatively TRBD2 (6 bases). Trimming stripped 1 base from V and 7 bases from J, with 17 bases between. The CDR3 is 16 amino acids. CDR1 MNHEY and CDR2 SMNVEV come from the germline V gene (reference sequence).

CDR3 sequence (DNA): TGCGCCAGCAGCTTAAGGGCCGTGGGGGAGCAGTACTTC. Its translation: CASSLRAVGEQYF. The chain recombines TRBV5-1 with TRBJ2-7; D is ambiguous. CDR1 is SGHRS, CDR2 YFSETQ, per germline. Trimming shortened V by 2 bases and J by 7 bases, and 13 bases separated the two germline ends. The CDR3 consists of 13 residues.

The rearrangement links TRBV14 to TRBJ1-2; no reliable D call. With 0 bases removed from V and 4 bases from J, the gap between germline ends came to 6 bases. The CDR3 is 13 amino acids. Germline CDR1 reads SGHDN; CDR2 reads FVKESK. CDR3 region: CASSQDTSYGYTF. CDR3 bases: TGTGCCAGCAGCCAAGATACTAGCTATGGCTACACCTTC.

The chain has TRBV19 and TRBJ2-5; D is perhaps TRBD1 or TRBD2 (6 bases each). Germline CDR1 reads LNHDA; CDR2 reads SQIVND (reference sequence). The CDR3 runs to 15 residues. With 8 bases removed from V and 2 bases from J, the gap between germline ends came to 18 bases. The CDR3 sequence: CASAQRGAGQETQYF. The CDR3 DNA follows: TGTGCCAGTGCCCAAAGGGGGGCTGGTCAAGAGACCCAGTACTTC.

The chain has TRBV27 and TRBJ1-1; D not certain. Between the trimmed V and J ends, which lost 2 bases and 4 bases, there was a span of 11 bases. CDR3 size: 14 residues. The germline V gene encodes CDR1 MNHEY and CDR2 SMNVEV (reference sequence). The CDR3 here is CASSLEEKSTEAFF. The DNA for the CDR3 is TGTGCCAGCAGTTTAGAGGAGAAGTCCACTGAAGCTTTCTTT.

This chain joins TRBV11-2 and TRBJ2-1; 7 nucleotides align to TRBD2. This CDR3 spans 15 amino acids. Germline CDR1 reads SGHAT; CDR2 reads FQNNGV. Unmatched junction bases numbered 10, after V lost 7 bases and J lost 4 bases. The CDR3 DNA reads TGTGCCAGCATCTCAGGGAGTAGCGGGTACAATGAGCAGTTCTTC. Its translation is CASISGSSGYNEQFF.

J is TRBJ2-5 and V is TRBV4-1; D gene ambiguous. The CDR3 sequence is 11 residues long. V gave up 1 base and J gave up 6 bases, with 3 bases separating them. Germline-derived CDR1 and CDR2 are MGHRA and YSYEKL. The CDR3 reads CASSQAQTQYF. In DNA, the CDR3 is TGCGCCAGCAGCCAAGCCCAGACCCAGTACTTC.

V is TRBV4-1 and J is TRBJ1-5, with D perhaps TRBD1 (5 bases). Trimming took 2 bases from V and 5 from J, leaving 16 bases between them. From germline, CDR1 is MGHRA and CDR2 YSYEKL. This CDR3 spans 16 amino acids. The CDR3, as DNA: TGCGCCAGCAGCCAAACAGCAGGGCCTCAGGATCAGCCCCAGCATTTT. Translating it yields CASSQTAGPQDQPQHF.

As concerns this clone: The sample holds other DNA sequences that translate to the same CDR3. The rearrangement uses TRBV6-1 and TRBJ2-7; 8 bases match TRBD1. J was trimmed by 2 bases and V by 6 bases; bases with no gene match: 3. This CDR3 is built from 13 residues. Per germline, CDR1 MNHNS and CDR2 SASEGT. As DNA, the CDR3 is TGTGCCAGCAGAACAGGGGGTCCCTACGAGCAGTACTTC. This sequence encodes CASRTGGPYEQYF.

V gene TRBV7-9 combines with J gene TRBJ2-2; 7 bases align to TRBD1. Germline CDR1 SEHNR, CDR2 FQNEAQ (reference sequence). This CDR3 spans 14 amino acids. Trimming removed 5 bases from V and 7 bases from J; junction bases left unmatched: 7. Here the CDR3 DNA reads TGTGCCAGCAGCGCGCACCAGGGGGTCGGGGAGCTGTTTTTT. Translated, it gives CASSAHQGVGELFF.

As for this clone: Because the CDR3's place on the DNA is in doubt, the DNA is left out and the CDR3 is given as listed by TCRdb. The V gene is TRBV5-6, the J gene TRBJ2-2; TRBD1, the table's D call, lacks a check against the DNA. Germline V gene sequence: CDR1 SGHDT, CDR2 YYEEEE. The CDR3 is 18 amino acids long, termini counted. CDR3 amino acids: CASSWNLDRGRRAGELFF.

This clone was picked up many times. The rearrangement uses TRBV11-2 and TRBJ1-1, with D unclear. CDR1 SGHAT and CDR2 FQNNGV come from the germline V gene. The CDR3 runs to 13 residues. Deletions cut 5 bases from V and 11 bases from J, with 18 bases between. CDR3 protein: CASSPDVGAGAFF. In nucleotides, the CDR3 is TGTGCCAGCAGCCCAGATGTAGGAGCTGGGGCTTTCTTT.

The chain is built from TRBV11-3 and TRBJ2-7; 7 bases are shared with TRBD2. The CDR3 totals 14 residues. The J segment lost 2 bases and the V segment lost 1 base, leaving 2 bases of the junction unmatched. Germline lookup yields CDR1 SGHNT and CDR2 YENEEA. This CDR3 is CASSLGGGAYEQYF. CDR3 bases: TGTGCCAGCAGCTTAGGCGGGGGAGCCTACGAGCAGTACTTC.

The V call is TRBV19, the J call TRBJ1-5, with 7 bases lining up with TRBD1. V dropped 1 base and J dropped 3; count of bases not matched to a gene: 12. Per germline, CDR1 LNHDA and CDR2 SQIVND (reference sequence). This CDR3 contains 18 residues. The CDR3 DNA follows: TGTGCCAGTAGTATAGGAAGGGACAGACTGAGAAACAATCAGCCCCAGCATTTT. Its translation: CASSIGRDRLRNNQPQHF.

This clone was detected ten times or more. The chain employs TRBV7-2 and TRBJ2-2, with D uncertain. Germline V gives CDR1 SGHTA, CDR2 FQGNSA. V lost 4 bases and J 6 bases, leaving 12 bases between the germline ends. The CDR3 is 14 residues long. The DNA for the CDR3 is TGTGCCAGCAGCTCCGTAGTATCTGCCGGGGAGCTGTTTTTT. This translates into CASSSVVSAGELFF.

This clone turned up a few times. The rearrangement joins TRBV7-2 to TRBJ2-3; a possible D gene is TRBD1 (5 bases). CDR3 length equals 14 residues. The V end was cut by 0 bases, the J end by 6 bases, with 10 bases between. CDR1 and CDR2 (germline): SGHTA, FQGNSA. The CDR3 DNA follows: TGTGCCAGCAGCTTAGCGCAGGGTTTGGATACGCAGTATTTT. It is translated as CASSLAQGLDTQYF.

The CDR3: CASSEGGRAETQYF. DNA for the CDR3: TGTGCCAGCAGTGAGGGCGGGAGGGCGGAGACCCAGTACTTC. This chain joins TRBV25-1 and TRBJ2-5; 9 bases are a match to TRBD2. The CDR3 sequence is 14 residues long. CDR1 is MGHDK and CDR2 is SYGVNS in the germline V gene. Trimming at V came to 3 bases and at J to 5 bases, leaving 4 bases not matched to a gene.

This chain joins TRBV2 and TRBJ2-2; D is possibly TRBD2 (5 bases). The CDR3 has 13 residues. CDR1 is SNHLY and CDR2 is FYNNEI in the germline V gene. Between the trimmed V and J ends, which lost 6 bases and 6 bases, there was a span of 11 bases. The CDR3 region is CASRKTGAGELFF. CDR3 sequence (DNA): TGTGCCAGCAGGAAAACCGGGGCCGGGGAGCTGTTTTTT.

This clone was seen a single time. The chain uses TRBV7-2 and TRBJ1-5, with a weak D call TRBD1 (6 bases). The CDR3 runs to 15 residues. V dropped 2 bases and J dropped 4 bases, with 12 bases sitting between them. Looked up from germline, CDR1 is SGHTA and CDR2 is FQGNSA. The CDR3 protein is CASSLTGTANQPQHF. In DNA, the CDR3 is TGTGCCAGCAGCTTAACAGGGACGGCAAATCAGCCCCAGCATTTT. Supplemented by reference TRBV7-2 and TRBJ1-5, the full variable domain reads GAGVSQSPSNKVTEKGKDVELRCDPISGHTALYWYRQSLGQGLEFLIYFQGNSAPDKSGLPSDRFSAERTGGSVSTLTIQRTQQEDSAVYLCASSLTGTANQPQHFGDGTRLSIL.